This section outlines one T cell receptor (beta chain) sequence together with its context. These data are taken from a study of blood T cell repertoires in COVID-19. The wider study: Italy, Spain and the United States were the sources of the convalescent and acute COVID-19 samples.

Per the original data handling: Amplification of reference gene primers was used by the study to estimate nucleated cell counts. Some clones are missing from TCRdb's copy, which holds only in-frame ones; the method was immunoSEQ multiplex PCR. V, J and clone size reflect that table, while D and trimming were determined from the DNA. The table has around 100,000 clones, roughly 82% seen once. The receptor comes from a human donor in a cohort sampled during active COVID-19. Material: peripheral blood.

The CDR3 bases are TGTGCCAGCTCACCACGATCCAGCGGGGGCCCCGTCCGCGGGGAGCTGTTTTTT. Translated, it gives CASSPRSSGGPVRGELFF. The rearrangement links TRBV18 to TRBJ2-2; 8 bases match TRBD2. The V gene's germline CDR1 is KGHSH and CDR2 LQKENI. The CDR3 extends over 18 amino acids. Trimming took 1 base from V and 7 from J; bases not matched to a gene: 14.